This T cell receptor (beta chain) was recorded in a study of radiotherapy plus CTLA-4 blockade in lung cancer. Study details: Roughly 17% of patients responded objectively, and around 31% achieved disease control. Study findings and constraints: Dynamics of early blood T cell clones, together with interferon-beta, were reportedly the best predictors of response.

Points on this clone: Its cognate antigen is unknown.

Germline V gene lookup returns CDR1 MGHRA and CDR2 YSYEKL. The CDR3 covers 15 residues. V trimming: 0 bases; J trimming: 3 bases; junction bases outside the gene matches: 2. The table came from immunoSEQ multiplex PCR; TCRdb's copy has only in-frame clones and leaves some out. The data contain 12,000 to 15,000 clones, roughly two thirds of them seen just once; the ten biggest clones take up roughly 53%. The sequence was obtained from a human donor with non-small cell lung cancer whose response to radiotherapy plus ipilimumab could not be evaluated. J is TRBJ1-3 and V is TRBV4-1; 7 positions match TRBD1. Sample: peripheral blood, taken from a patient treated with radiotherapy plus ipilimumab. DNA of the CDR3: TGCGCCAGCAGCCAAGATCAGGGGGTTGGAAACACCATATATTTT. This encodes CASSQDQGVGNTIYF.